The rows below give T cell receptor beta chains drawn from one sample of a study of blood T cell repertoires in COVID-19. Profiled with immunoSEQ multiplex PCR; TCRdb holds only in-frame clones, not every one. The sample records a few hundred thousand clones, roughly 84% being singletons. Sample: peripheral blood. These receptors were obtained from a woman under 30 with acute or convalescent COVID-19. The CDR3 runs from the conserved cysteine through the conserved F or W. The size of a clone is reported for some rows only, either as once, few or many, or as a class for expanded clones.

cdr3_length: 14; v_call: TRBV3-1/TRBV3-2; clone_size: .; j_call: TRBJ2-7; cdr3_aa: CASSPRGRVHEQYF
cdr3_length: 15; v_call: TRBV5-1; clone_size: .; j_call: TRBJ2-7; cdr3_aa: CASSLYGKGAYEQYF
cdr3_length: 15; v_call: TRBV7-2; clone_size: .; j_call: TRBJ1-2; cdr3_aa: CASSLVGGTGYGYTF
cdr3_length: 13; v_call: TRBV5-1; clone_size: once; j_call: TRBJ2-7; cdr3_aa: CASSLGLVGEQYF
cdr3_length: 15; v_call: TRBV9; clone_size: .; j_call: TRBJ2-7; cdr3_aa: CASSVGVGSTYEQYF
cdr3_length: 15; v_call: TRBV2; clone_size: few; j_call: TRBJ2-5; cdr3_aa: CASGRTSGRTETQYF
cdr3_length: 13; v_call: TRBV28; clone_size: .; j_call: TRBJ2-3; cdr3_aa: CASSLGGTDTQYF
cdr3_length: 15; v_call: TRBV29-1; clone_size: .; j_call: TRBJ2-1; cdr3_aa: CSVGTPSGSSNEQFF
cdr3_length: 15; v_call: TRBV7-2; clone_size: .; j_call: TRBJ2-3; cdr3_aa: CASQITGRFTDTQYF
cdr3_length: 15; v_call: TRBV7-2; clone_size: .; j_call: TRBJ1-2; cdr3_aa: CASSTGDRVTYGYTF
cdr3_length: 12; v_call: TRBV7-9; clone_size: .; j_call: TRBJ1-2; cdr3_aa: CASSFIGEGYTF
cdr3_length: 15; v_call: TRBV11-1; clone_size: .; j_call: TRBJ2-3; cdr3_aa: CASSLTGARTDTQYF
cdr3_length: 16; v_call: TRBV3-1/TRBV3-2; clone_size: .; j_call: TRBJ2-7; cdr3_aa: CASSQGGLAESYEQYF
cdr3_length: 12; v_call: TRBV12-3/TRBV12-4; clone_size: .; j_call: TRBJ2-7; cdr3_aa: CASRGQGGEQYF
cdr3_length: 15; v_call: TRBV6-2/TRBV6-3; clone_size: .; j_call: TRBJ2-7; cdr3_aa: CASSLPGLASYEQYF